Only a few counts were recorded for the clone carrying this T cell receptor (beta chain). This sample is part of a study of T-cell reconstitution after alpha-beta-depleted transplantation in children. Library preparation (for TCRbeta) was performed with unique molecular identifiers. In TCRdb, the PCR reads were re-called with MiXCR into one record per CDR3 protein. This table has hundreds of thousands of distinct CDR3 sequences, about 12% appearing once. This CDR3 is built from 13 residues. Trimming removed 6 bases from V and 6 bases from J, with 12 bases in between. The sequence came from a human donor who donated a stem cell graft to a child with combined immunodeficiency. Specimen: PBMCs from the stem cell graft donor, collected from the stem cell graft. J is TRBJ1-5 and V is TRBV12-3 or TRBV12-4; D call uncertain. The chain's CDR3 is CASSEGASQPQHF. CDR3 nucleotide sequence: TGTGCCAGCAGCGAGGGCGCTTCTCAGCCCCAGCATTTT.